This TCR beta chain is from a study of early T cells in non-severe SARS-CoV-2 infection. This clonotype was recorded many times. This CDR3 is 15 amino acids long. Trimming at V came to 4 bases and at J to 2 bases, leaving 4 bases not matched to a gene. CDR1 and CDR2 (germline): WSHSY, SAAADI. MiXCR, applied by TCRdb to the 5' RACE reads, yields one record per CDR3 protein. The profile shows more than 60,000 distinct CDR3 sequences, under 9.5% of them singletons. Sequences were obtained from whole blood. The receptor's source is an adult who was a healthcare worker with PCR-confirmed SARS-CoV-2 infection or an uninfected control (not recorded which). This chain links TRBV10-2 with TRBJ1-5, with TRBD1 matching over 8 bases. CDR3 nucleotides: TGCGCCAGCAGTGCCTCGGGACAGGGCAATCAGCCCCAGCATTTT. This sequence encodes CASSASGQGNQPQHF.